This T cell receptor beta chain was profiled in a study of human T cells and chemical hapten exposure. Study details: Donors were sensitized with 2% DPC on the upper inner arm. Across samples, TCR yields varied, mostly owing to small differences in pooled library volumes.

The sample's time point: patch test 1, 2 weeks after DPC sensitization. Treatment here: therapeutic diphenylcyclopropenone sensitization with weekly scalp DPC. As concerns this clonotype: Its antigen is currently unknown.

General observations from the study: The number of TCRs above 1 in 1000 frequency did not change after DPC sensitization. Donors in the study had alopecia, meaning their immune response may differ from healthy people's.

Each CDR3 protein is one row after TCRdb ran MiXCR on the RACE reads. The table shows 340,000 or so distinct CDR3 sequences, with 5.5% to 8% occurring only once. The CDR3 is 18 amino acids. This sequence originates from a young woman with alopecia areata. Some clones in this sample may be carry-over from other donors' samples. J is TRBJ1-6 and V is TRBV21-1; TRBD1, the table's D call, lacks a check against the DNA. TRBV21-1 is noted as a pseudogene. Sequencing was performed on whole blood, taken in connection with sensitization to the hapten diphenylcyclopropenone (DPC). CDR3 coding DNA: TGTGCCAGCAGCAAAGAACCAGGGGGGTGCTCCTATAATTCACCCCTCCACTTT. Protein: CASSKEPGGCSYNSPLHF.